This T cell receptor (beta chain) was found in a study of Graves' ophthalmopathy and Graves' hyperthyroidism. Germline CDR1 and CDR2: MDHEN and SYDVKM. Trimming removed 4 bases at V and 7 bases at J, with 23 bases between. The CDR3 covers 16 residues. RNA transcripts served as template for amplifying TCR beta CDR3 sequences. RT-PCR in the first round used HTBI primers; a second-round multiplex PCR followed. TCRdb recomputed calls from the multiplex PCR reads with MiXCR, one row per CDR3 protein. The table lists approximately 1.2 million distinct CDR3 sequences, about 40% of them singletons. The TCR sequence derives from an adult man with Graves' hyperthyroidism. The chain employs TRBV28 and TRBJ2-7; weak D call: TRBD1 (7 bases). Specimen: peripheral blood or thyroid tissue (not recorded which). This chain's CDR3 is CASSSTSRDRTREQYF. The CDR3 nucleotides read TGTGCCAGCAGTTCAACATCGCGGGACAGAACACGGGAGCAGTACTTC.